The source of this TCR beta chain is a study of glioma-infiltrating T cells. This clonotype has ten or more counts. Using RNA template, CDR3s of TCR alpha and beta were amplified with iRepertoire arm-PCR. TCRdb recomputed calls from the multiplex PCR reads with MiXCR, one row per CDR3 protein. This table holds over 80,000 distinct CDR3 sequences, about 37% found once. Sequences were obtained from glioma tissue, nonneoplastic brain tissue, or PBMCs (not recorded which). This clonotype originated in a human donor with low-grade glioma or glioblastoma, undergoing nonglioma brain surgery, or in good health (not recorded which).

The CDR3 DNA reads as TGTGCCAGCAGCATTAGCGGGAGGAAGGAGACCCAGTACTTC. Its translation: CASSISGRKETQYF. This rearrangement joins TRBV3-1 to TRBJ2-5; 10 positions match TRBD2. The CDR3 loop spans 14 amino acids. Germline trimming cut 5 bases from V and 5 bases from J; bases unmatched to any gene: 5. Germline assignment: CDR1 LGHDT and CDR2 YNNKEL (reference sequence).